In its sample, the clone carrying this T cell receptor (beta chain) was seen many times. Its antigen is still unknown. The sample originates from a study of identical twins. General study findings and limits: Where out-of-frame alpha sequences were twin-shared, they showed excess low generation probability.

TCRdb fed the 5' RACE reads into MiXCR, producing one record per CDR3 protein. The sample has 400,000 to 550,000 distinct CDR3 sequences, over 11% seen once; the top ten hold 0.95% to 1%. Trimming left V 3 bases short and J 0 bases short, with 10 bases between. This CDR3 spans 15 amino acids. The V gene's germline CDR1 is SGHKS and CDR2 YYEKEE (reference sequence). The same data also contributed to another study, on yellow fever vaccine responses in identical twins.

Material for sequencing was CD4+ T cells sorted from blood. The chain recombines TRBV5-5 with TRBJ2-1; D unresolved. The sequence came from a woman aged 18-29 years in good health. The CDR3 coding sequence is TGTGCCAGCAGCTATGGCCAGAGCTCCTACAATGAGCAGTTCTTC. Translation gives CASSYGQSSYNEQFF.